A selection of T cell receptor beta chains follows, all from one sample in a study of CD8+ T cells in alopecia areata. Data came from immunoSEQ multiplex PCR; TCRdb stores just in-frame clones and leaves some out. The sample records about 200,000 clones, 50% to 60% being singletons. Sequencing used CD4+ T cells sorted from blood, obtained at week 0. These receptors were taken from a human donor with alopecia areata. Each CDR3 is given with its conserved first and last residue. The order of the fields is CDR3 length, D gene, clone size, V gene, J gene, CDR3 DNA, CDR3 protein. A D gene is named only where the DNA matches it firmly. Part of the rows lack a size; the others show once, few, many or a class for expanded clones.

CDR3 length: 14; D gene: -; clone size: -; V gene: TRBV5-4; J gene: TRBJ2-5; CDR3 DNA: TGTGCCAGCAGCCCCCAGGGAGGGGGGAAGACCCAGTACTTC; CDR3 protein: CASSPQGGGKTQYF
CDR3 length: 16; D gene: TRBD1; clone size: -; V gene: TRBV5-4; J gene: TRBJ1-6; CDR3 DNA: TGTGCCAGCAGCTTAACAGGGGGCGCAGCTAATTCACCCCTCCACTTT; CDR3 protein: CASSLTGGAANSPLHF
CDR3 length: 14; D gene: -; clone size: -; V gene: TRBV2; J gene: TRBJ1-5; CDR3 DNA: TGTGCCAGCTGCGGGGGGCGCCGCAATCAGCCCCAGCATTTT; CDR3 protein: CASCGGRRNQPQHF
CDR3 length: 13; D gene: TRBD1; clone size: few; V gene: TRBV29-1; J gene: TRBJ1-1; CDR3 DNA: TGCAGCGCCCGGGGACAGGGGGCTGTTGAAGCTTTCTTT; CDR3 protein: CSARGQGAVEAFF
CDR3 length: 16; D gene: TRBD1; clone size: -; V gene: TRBV5-6; J gene: TRBJ1-5; CDR3 DNA: TGTGCCAGCAGCTTGGCCCCAGGGGGCGACAATCAGCCCCAGCATTTT; CDR3 protein: CASSLAPGGDNQPQHF
CDR3 length: 14; D gene: -; clone size: -; V gene: TRBV5-4; J gene: TRBJ2-2; CDR3 DNA: TGTGCCAGCGGGGGGAACCTCAACACCGGGGAGCTGTTTTTT; CDR3 protein: CASGGNLNTGELFF
CDR3 length: 16; D gene: TRBD1; clone size: -; V gene: TRBV5-6; J gene: TRBJ2-7; CDR3 DNA: TGTGCCAGCAGCTACTTGATGGACAGGTCCTCCTACGAGCAGTACTTC; CDR3 protein: CASSYLMDRSSYEQYF
CDR3 length: 13; D gene: -; clone size: -; V gene: TRBV5-4; J gene: TRBJ1-5; CDR3 DNA: TGTGCCAGCAGCTTGAATGGCGATCAGCCCCAGCATTTT; CDR3 protein: CASSLNGDQPQHF
CDR3 length: 14; D gene: TRBD1; clone size: -; V gene: TRBV30; J gene: TRBJ1-1; CDR3 DNA: TGTGCCTGGAGTGGACAGGGCTTTCTCACTGAAGCTTTCTTT; CDR3 protein: CAWSGQGFLTEAFF
CDR3 length: 12; D gene: -; clone size: -; V gene: TRBV25-1; J gene: TRBJ1-2; CDR3 DNA: TGTGCCAGCAGTAACCCCACTTGGGGCTACACCTTC; CDR3 protein: CASSNPTWGYTF
CDR3 length: 12; D gene: -; clone size: few; V gene: TRBV30; J gene: TRBJ2-7; CDR3 DNA: TGTGCCTGGAGTGTGGGTATCCCCGAGCAGTACTTC; CDR3 protein: CAWSVGIPEQYF
CDR3 length: 14; D gene: -; clone size: -; V gene: TRBV18; J gene: TRBJ1-1; CDR3 DNA: TGTGCCAGCTCGGGGGACCGACTTTCTAGTGAAGCTTTCTTT; CDR3 protein: CASSGDRLSSEAFF
CDR3 length: 15; D gene: -; clone size: -; V gene: TRBV27; J gene: TRBJ2-1; CDR3 DNA: TGTGCCAGCAGTTTAAGGGCAGGGACGGTCAATGAGCAGTTCTTC; CDR3 protein: CASSLRAGTVNEQFF
CDR3 length: 14; D gene: -; clone size: few; V gene: TRBV7-3; J gene: TRBJ1-1; CDR3 DNA: TGTGCCAGCAGCGCCCTAGGATCGAACACTGAAGCTTTCTTT; CDR3 protein: CASSALGSNTEAFF
CDR3 length: 16; D gene: TRBD1; clone size: -; V gene: TRBV18; J gene: TRBJ2-3; CDR3 DNA: TGTGCCAGCTCAGGCATGTCCTGGACAGGGACAGATACGCAGTATTTT; CDR3 protein: CASSGMSWTGTDTQYF
CDR3 length: 12; D gene: -; clone size: -; V gene: TRBV30; J gene: TRBJ1-1; CDR3 DNA: TGTGCCTGGAGTGTAACCCTCGGGGAAGCTTTCTTT; CDR3 protein: CAWSVTLGEAFF
CDR3 length: 15; D gene: -; clone size: -; V gene: TRBV10-3; J gene: TRBJ1-2; CDR3 DNA: TGTGCCATCAGTGAGTCAAGCGGGAGGAACTATGGCTACACCTTC; CDR3 protein: CAISESSGRNYGYTF
CDR3 length: 12; D gene: -; clone size: -; V gene: TRBV18; J gene: TRBJ2-5; CDR3 DNA: TGTGCCAGCTCACCAGAGTCCGAGACCCAGTACTTC; CDR3 protein: CASSPESETQYF
CDR3 length: 15; D gene: TRBD2; clone size: few; V gene: TRBV5-1; J gene: TRBJ2-7; CDR3 DNA: TGCGCCAGCAGTCAGAAGCGGGGGGAATCCTACGAGCAGTACTTC; CDR3 protein: CASSQKRGESYEQYF
CDR3 length: 16; D gene: -; clone size: -; V gene: TRBV25-1; J gene: TRBJ1-5; CDR3 DNA: TGTGCCAGCAGTGAAAGCGAGGGTCCAATAGGTCAGCCCCAGCATTTT; CDR3 protein: CASSESEGPIGQPQHF
CDR3 length: 15; D gene: TRBD1; clone size: -; V gene: TRBV15; J gene: TRBJ1-5; CDR3 DNA: TGTGCCACCAGCCGGGGACAGGGGGTCAGTCAGCCCCAGCATTTT; CDR3 protein: CATSRGQGVSQPQHF
CDR3 length: 15; D gene: TRBD2; clone size: -; V gene: TRBV4-1; J gene: TRBJ2-7; CDR3 DNA: TGCGCCAGCAGCCATCCCGGGACTAGCGCCTACGAGCAGTACTTC; CDR3 protein: CASSHPGTSAYEQYF
CDR3 length: 14; D gene: TRBD2; clone size: -; V gene: TRBV6-5; J gene: TRBJ2-7; CDR3 DNA: TGTGCCAGCAGTACTAGCGGGGGTAACTACGAGCAGTACTTC; CDR3 protein: CASSTSGGNYEQYF
CDR3 length: 16; D gene: -; clone size: -; V gene: TRBV7-2; J gene: TRBJ1-6; CDR3 DNA: TGTGCCAGCAGGGGTGCCCGGTCGGACAGAAGTTCACCCCTCCACTTT; CDR3 protein: CASRGARSDRSSPLHF
CDR3 length: 15; D gene: -; clone size: -; V gene: TRBV7-7; J gene: TRBJ2-2; CDR3 DNA: TGTGCCACAAGAAACAGGACCTCGAACACCGGGGAGCTGTTTTTT; CDR3 protein: CATRNRTSNTGELFF
CDR3 length: 17; D gene: TRBD2; clone size: -; V gene: TRBV9; J gene: TRBJ2-3; CDR3 DNA: TGTGCCAGCAGCGAGTCCCGTGTGGCGGGGGGGCCGAATACGCAGTATTTT; CDR3 protein: CASSESRVAGGPNTQYF
CDR3 length: 16; D gene: -; clone size: -; V gene: TRBV5-6; J gene: TRBJ2-2; CDR3 DNA: TGTGCCAGCAGCGGTGGTCGGGGGCCAAACACCGGGGAGCTGTTTTTT; CDR3 protein: CASSGGRGPNTGELFF
CDR3 length: 11; D gene: -; clone size: few; V gene: TRBV7-8; J gene: TRBJ2-1; CDR3 DNA: TGTGCCAGCAGCTTGTGGACCCAGCAGTTCTTC; CDR3 protein: CASSLWTQQFF
CDR3 length: 14; D gene: -; clone size: few; V gene: TRBV18; J gene: TRBJ1-3; CDR3 DNA: TGTGCCAGCTCACCACCCGCAGGGAGGGACACCATATATTTT; CDR3 protein: CASSPPAGRDTIYF
CDR3 length: 13; D gene: -; clone size: few; V gene: TRBV29-1; J gene: TRBJ1-5; CDR3 DNA: TGCAGCGTTGTTTGGACAGATAATCAGCCCCAGCATTTT; CDR3 protein: CSVVWTDNQPQHF
CDR3 length: 14; D gene: -; clone size: -; V gene: TRBV9; J gene: TRBJ2-3; CDR3 DNA: TGTGCCAGCAGCGTAGAGGGTGTCCCAGATACGCAGTATTTT; CDR3 protein: CASSVEGVPDTQYF
CDR3 length: 15; D gene: TRBD2; clone size: few; V gene: TRBV27; J gene: TRBJ2-7; CDR3 DNA: TGTGCCAGCAGTTTACTAGCGGGGGGAACCTACGAGCAGTACTTC; CDR3 protein: CASSLLAGGTYEQYF
CDR3 length: 14; D gene: TRBD1; clone size: -; V gene: TRBV6-6; J gene: TRBJ1-1; CDR3 DNA: TGTGCCAGCAGTAAACAGGGGGCTGACACTGAAGCTTTCTTT; CDR3 protein: CASSKQGADTEAFF
CDR3 length: 15; D gene: -; clone size: few; V gene: TRBV27; J gene: TRBJ1-1; CDR3 DNA: TGTGCCAGCAGTTTATCCGTAGGGCTGAACACTGAAGCTTTCTTT; CDR3 protein: CASSLSVGLNTEAFF
CDR3 length: 13; D gene: TRBD1; clone size: -; V gene: TRBV30; J gene: TRBJ1-1; CDR3 DNA: TGTGCCTGGAGTGGAGGGACAGCTACTGAAGCTTTCTTT; CDR3 protein: CAWSGGTATEAFF
CDR3 length: 15; D gene: -; clone size: -; V gene: TRBV11-2; J gene: TRBJ2-7; CDR3 DNA: TGTGCCAGCAGCTTAGCACGACAGAGCTCCTACGAGCAGTACTTC; CDR3 protein: CASSLARQSSYEQYF
CDR3 length: 14; D gene: -; clone size: -; V gene: TRBV11-3; J gene: TRBJ2-5; CDR3 DNA: TGTGCCAGCAGCTTAGGACCAAAGGTGGAGACCCAGTACTTC; CDR3 protein: CASSLGPKVETQYF
CDR3 length: 14; D gene: TRBD1; clone size: -; V gene: TRBV4-1; J gene: TRBJ2-5; CDR3 DNA: TGCGCCAGCAGCCAAGTTGAGACAGGGGAGACCCAGTACTTC; CDR3 protein: CASSQVETGETQYF
CDR3 length: 14; D gene: TRBD2; clone size: -; V gene: TRBV29-1; J gene: TRBJ2-5; CDR3 DNA: TGCAGCGTCGGTGGACTAGCCTCACAAGAGACCCAGTACTTC; CDR3 protein: CSVGGLASQETQYF
CDR3 length: 15; D gene: -; clone size: -; V gene: TRBV2; J gene: TRBJ1-5; CDR3 DNA: TGTGCCAGCAGGGGGACAATGGGGAGCAATCAGCCCCAGCATTTT; CDR3 protein: CASRGTMGSNQPQHF
CDR3 length: 15; D gene: -; clone size: once; V gene: TRBV4-1; J gene: TRBJ2-2; CDR3 DNA: TGCGCCAGCAGCCAACCGTTCAACAGGGTCGGGGAGCTGTTTTTT; CDR3 protein: CASSQPFNRVGELFF
CDR3 length: 13; D gene: -; clone size: few; V gene: TRBV23-1; J gene: TRBJ2-7; CDR3 DNA: TGCGCCAGCAGTCACCCCCCCGGGGTCGAGCAGTACTTC; CDR3 protein: CASSHPPGVEQYF
CDR3 length: 13; D gene: -; clone size: -; V gene: TRBV6-6; J gene: TRBJ1-2; CDR3 DNA: TGTGCCGGCCGGACAGACGGTTCGGGTGGCTACACCTTC; CDR3 protein: CAGRTDGSGGYTF
CDR3 length: 14; D gene: -; clone size: few; V gene: TRBV7-2; J gene: TRBJ2-1; CDR3 DNA: TGTGCCCGGCTCGGAGGGTTATACCACAATGAGCAGTTCTTC; CDR3 protein: CARLGGLYHNEQFF
CDR3 length: 17; D gene: -; clone size: -; V gene: TRBV14; J gene: TRBJ2-7; CDR3 DNA: TGTGCCAGCAGCCAAGACCCAGCTTGGGGGGCTTTGGACGAGCAGTACTTC; CDR3 protein: CASSQDPAWGALDEQYF